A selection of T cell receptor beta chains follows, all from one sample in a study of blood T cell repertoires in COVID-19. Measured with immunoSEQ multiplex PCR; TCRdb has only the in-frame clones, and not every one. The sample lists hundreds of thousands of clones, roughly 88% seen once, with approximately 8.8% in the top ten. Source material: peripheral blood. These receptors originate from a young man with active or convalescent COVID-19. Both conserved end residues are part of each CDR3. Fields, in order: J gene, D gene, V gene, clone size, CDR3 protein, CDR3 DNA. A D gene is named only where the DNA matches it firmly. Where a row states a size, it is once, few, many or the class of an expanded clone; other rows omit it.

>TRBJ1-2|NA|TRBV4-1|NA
CASSRTGLVETDGYTF
TGCGCCAGCAGCCGCACAGGGCTCGTCGAGACGGATGGCTACACCTTC
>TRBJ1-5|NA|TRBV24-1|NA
CATRARRGNCNQPQHF
TGTGCCACCAGAGCAAGGAGGGGAAACTGCAATCAGCCCCAGCATTTT
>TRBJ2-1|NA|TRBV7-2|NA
CASSLPDNEQFF
TGTGCCAGCAGCTTACCGGACAATGAGCAGTTCTTC
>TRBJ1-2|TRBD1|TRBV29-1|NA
CSVGTGGKDGYTF
TGCAGCGTGGGGACAGGGGGCAAGGATGGCTACACCTTC
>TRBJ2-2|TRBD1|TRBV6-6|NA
CATSTGAGELFF
TGTGCCACCAGTACAGGGGCCGGGGAGTTGTTTTTT
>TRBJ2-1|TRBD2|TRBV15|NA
CATSRAGGYNEQFF
TGTGCCACCAGCAGGGCGGGGGGGTACAATGAGCAGTTCTTC
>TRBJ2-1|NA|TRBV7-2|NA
CASSSAGLNNNEQFF
TGTGCCAGCAGCTCCGCAGGGCTGAACAACAATGAGCAGTTCTTC
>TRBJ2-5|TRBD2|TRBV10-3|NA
CAISGTGGAGSQDGTQYF
TGTGCCATCAGTGGCACGGGAGGGGCGGGGAGCCAAGATGGGACCCAGTACTTC
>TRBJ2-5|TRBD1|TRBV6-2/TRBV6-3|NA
CASSYSPGQREETQYF
TGTGCCAGCAGTTACTCGCCGGGACAGCGAGAAGAGACCCAGTACTTC
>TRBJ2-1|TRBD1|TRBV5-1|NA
CASMPPGQTNYNEQFF
TGCGCCAGCATGCCCCCGGGACAGACCAACTACAATGAGCAGTTCTTC
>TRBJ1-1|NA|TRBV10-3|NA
CAISESGGGRNTEAFF
TGTGCCATCAGTGAGTCAGGGGGGGGCAGAAACACTGAAGCTTTCTTT
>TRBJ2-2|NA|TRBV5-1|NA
CASSSGTNTGELFF
TGCGCCAGCAGCTCCGGGACAAACACCGGGGAGCTGTTTTTT
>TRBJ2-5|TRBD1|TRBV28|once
CASSHTGTGMGETQYF
TGTGCCAGCAGTCATACCGGGACAGGGATGGGGGAGACCCAGTACTTC
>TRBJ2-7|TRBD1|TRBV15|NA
CATSSPRTGTKLDEQYF
TGTGCCACCAGCAGTCCCCGGACAGGGACGAAGTTAGACGAGCAGTACTTC
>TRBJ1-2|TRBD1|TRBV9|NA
CASSVGQGGYGYTF
TGTGCCAGCAGCGTTGGACAGGGGGGCTATGGCTACACCTTC
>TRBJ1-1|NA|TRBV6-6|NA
CASGTVLGTEAFF
TGTGCCAGCGGCACAGTCTTAGGCACTGAAGCTTTCTTT
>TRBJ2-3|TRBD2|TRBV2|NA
CASIAGSSTDTQYF
TGTGCCAGCATAGCGGGGAGTAGCACAGATACGCAGTATTTT
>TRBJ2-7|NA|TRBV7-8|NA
CATMDTDPYEQYF
TGTGCCACTATGGACACAGATCCTTACGAGCAGTACTTC
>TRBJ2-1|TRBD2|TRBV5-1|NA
CASSLAVLAGTYNEQFF
TGCGCCAGCAGCTTGGCAGTTTTAGCGGGCACTTACAATGAGCAGTTCTTC
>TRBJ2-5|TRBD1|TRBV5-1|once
CASSPTGLEETQYF
TGCGCCAGCAGCCCGACAGGGTTGGAAGAGACCCAGTACTTC
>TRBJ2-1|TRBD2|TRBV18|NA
CASSRVAGGNFPSSYNEQFF
TGTGCCAGCTCACGGGTAGCGGGGGGAAACTTTCCTAGCTCCTACAATGAGCAGTTCTTC
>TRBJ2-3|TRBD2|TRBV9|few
CASSKRGEITDTQYF
TGTGCCAGCAGCAAGCGGGGAGAGATCACAGATACGCAGTATTTT